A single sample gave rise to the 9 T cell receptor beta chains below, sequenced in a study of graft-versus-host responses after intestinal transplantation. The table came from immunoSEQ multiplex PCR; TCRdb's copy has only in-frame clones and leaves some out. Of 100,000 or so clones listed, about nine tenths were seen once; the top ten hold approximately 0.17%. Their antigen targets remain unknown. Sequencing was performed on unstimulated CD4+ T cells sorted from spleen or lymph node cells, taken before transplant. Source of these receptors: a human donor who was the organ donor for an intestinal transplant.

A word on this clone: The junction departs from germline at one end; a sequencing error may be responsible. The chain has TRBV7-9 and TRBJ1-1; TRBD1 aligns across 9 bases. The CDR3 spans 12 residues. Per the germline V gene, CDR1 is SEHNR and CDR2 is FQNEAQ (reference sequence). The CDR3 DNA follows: TGTGCCAGCAGCTCCACCGGGACAGGGCTCCTCTTT. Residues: CASSSTGTGLLF.

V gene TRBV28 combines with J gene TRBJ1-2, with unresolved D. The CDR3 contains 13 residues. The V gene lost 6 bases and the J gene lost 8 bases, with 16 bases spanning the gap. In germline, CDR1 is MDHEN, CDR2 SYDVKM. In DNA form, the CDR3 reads TGTGCCAGCAGGGAGGGCGCAATCGGGGGCTACACCTTC. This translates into CASREGAIGGYTF.

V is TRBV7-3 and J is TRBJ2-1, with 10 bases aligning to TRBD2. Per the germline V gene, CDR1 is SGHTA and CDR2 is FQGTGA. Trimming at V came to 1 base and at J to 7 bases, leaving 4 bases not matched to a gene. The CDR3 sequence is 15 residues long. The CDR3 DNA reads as TGTGCCAGCAGCTTAAATCTAGCGGGAGTGAATGAGCAGTTCTTC. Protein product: CASSLNLAGVNEQFF.

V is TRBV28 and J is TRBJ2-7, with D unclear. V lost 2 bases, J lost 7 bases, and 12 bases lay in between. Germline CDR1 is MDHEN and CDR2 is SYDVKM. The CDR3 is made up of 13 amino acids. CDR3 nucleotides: TGTGCCAGCAGTTTAGTACAGCCTGGGGAGCAGTACTTC. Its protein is CASSLVQPGEQYF.

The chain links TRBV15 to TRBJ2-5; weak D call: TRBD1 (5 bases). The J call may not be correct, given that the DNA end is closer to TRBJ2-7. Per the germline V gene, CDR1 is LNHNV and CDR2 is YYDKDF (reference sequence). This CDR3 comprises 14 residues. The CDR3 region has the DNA TGTGCCACCAGCAGAGACAGGGTATCCTACGAGCAGTACTTC. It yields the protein CATSRDRVSYEQYF.

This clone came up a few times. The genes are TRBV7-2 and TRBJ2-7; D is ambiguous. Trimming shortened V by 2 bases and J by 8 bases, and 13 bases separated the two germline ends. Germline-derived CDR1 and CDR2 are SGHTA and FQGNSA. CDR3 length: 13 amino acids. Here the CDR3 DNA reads TGTGCCAGCAGCTTAACAACGGAGAGTCAGCAGTACTTC. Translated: CASSLTTESQQYF.

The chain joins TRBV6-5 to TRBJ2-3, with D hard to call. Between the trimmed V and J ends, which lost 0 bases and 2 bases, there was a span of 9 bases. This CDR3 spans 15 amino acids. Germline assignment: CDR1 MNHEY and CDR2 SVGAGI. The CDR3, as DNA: TGTGCCAGCAGTTACTCGACCGGAGTCACAGATACGCAGTATTTT. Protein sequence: CASSYSTGVTDTQYF.

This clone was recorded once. The CDR3 nucleotides are TGCGCCAGCAGCCAACCCCCCTTGCGGGGGGGCCGCACAGATACGCAGTATTTT. Protein: CASSQPPLRGGRTDTQYF. The rearrangement uses TRBV4-1 and TRBJ2-3, with 9 bases that match TRBD2. CDR3 length: 18 residues. The J segment lost 1 base and the V segment lost 2 bases, leaving 10 bases of the junction unmatched. CDR1 is MGHRA and CDR2 is YSYEKL in the germline V gene.

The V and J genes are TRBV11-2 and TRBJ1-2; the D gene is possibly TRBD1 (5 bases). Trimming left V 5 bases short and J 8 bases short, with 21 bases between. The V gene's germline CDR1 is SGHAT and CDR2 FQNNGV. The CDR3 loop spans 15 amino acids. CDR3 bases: TGTGCCAGCAGCCCCTTCAGGGACGGGGGTGGAGGCTACACCTTC. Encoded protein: CASSPFRDGGGGYTF.